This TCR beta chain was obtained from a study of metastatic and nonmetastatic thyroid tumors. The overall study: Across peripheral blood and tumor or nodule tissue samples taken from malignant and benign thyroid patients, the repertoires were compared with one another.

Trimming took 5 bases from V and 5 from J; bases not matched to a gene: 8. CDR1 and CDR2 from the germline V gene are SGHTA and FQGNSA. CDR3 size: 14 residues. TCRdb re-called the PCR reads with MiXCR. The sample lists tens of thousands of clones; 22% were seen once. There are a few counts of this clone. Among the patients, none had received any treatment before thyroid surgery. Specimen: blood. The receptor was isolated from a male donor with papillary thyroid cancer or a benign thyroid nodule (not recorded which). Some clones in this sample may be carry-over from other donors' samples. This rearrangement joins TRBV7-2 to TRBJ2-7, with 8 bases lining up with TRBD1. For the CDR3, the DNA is TGTGCCAGCAGCCCGTACCGGACAGGGCACGAGCAGTACTTC. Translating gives CASSPYRTGHEQYF.